The 13 T cell receptor beta chains below all came from one sample that was sequenced in a study of cytomegalovirus exposure and HLA in healthy donors. PCR used 60 Vbeta primers and 13 Jbeta primers. The table came from immunoSEQ multiplex PCR; TCRdb's copy has only in-frame clones and leaves some out. The table shows about 200,000 clones, with 60% to 85% occurring only once. Sequenced material: PBMCs. The receptors stem from a man aged 40-49 years in good health and CMV-seronegative.

The chain combines TRBV5-4 with TRBJ1-1; D is possibly TRBD1 (5 bases). V was cut by 3 bases and J by 6 bases, with 12 bases left in between. CDR3 length equals 13 residues. Per germline, CDR1 SGHNT and CDR2 YYREEE (reference sequence). Here the CDR3 reads CASSSTDLPEAFF. CDR3 bases: TGTGCCAGCAGCTCGACAGATTTGCCTGAAGCTTTCTTT.

Only a few counts were recorded for this clone. The chain couples TRBV7-9 to TRBJ2-3, with 9 bases matching TRBD2. The CDR3 spans 16 residues. CDR1 and CDR2 (germline): SEHNR, FQNEAQ (reference sequence). Trimming removed 2 bases from V and 2 bases from J; junction bases left unmatched: 5. The CDR3 is CASSLRLAGYTDTQYF. CDR3 DNA: TGTGCCAGCAGCTTACGCCTAGCGGGGTACACAGATACGCAGTATTTT.

V is TRBV9 and J is TRBJ2-1; the D gene is possibly TRBD1 (5 bases). Germline assignment: CDR1 SGDLS and CDR2 YYNGEE. V gave up 2 bases and J gave up 7 bases, with 10 bases separating them. This CDR3 has 13 amino acids. The CDR3 DNA sequence: TGTGCCAGCAGCGTGCAGGGCAAAAATGAGCAGTTCTTC. Amino acids: CASSVQGKNEQFF.

The chain employs TRBV19 and TRBJ2-7; D unclear. CDR3 size: 13 residues. CDR1 LNHDA and CDR2 SQIVND come from the germline V gene (reference sequence). Trimming took 1 base from V and 6 from J, leaving 10 bases between them. The CDR3 region has the DNA TGTGCCAGTAGTATAGTTTCTACCGCCGAGCAGTACTTC. Protein product: CASSIVSTAEQYF.

The V call is TRBV19, the J call TRBJ2-3; 7 nucleotides align to TRBD1. V lost 4 bases and J lost 1; bases outside the gene matches: 8. Germline V CDR1 and CDR2: LNHDA, SQIVND (reference sequence). The CDR3 is 16 residues long. CDR3 bases: TGTGCCAGTAGTACACCCCCAGGGGGAGGCACAGATACGCAGTATTTT. Its protein is CASSTPPGGGTDTQYF.

Comment on this clone: Germline and junction disagree at one end, which may indicate a read error. V gene TRBV7-9 combines with J gene TRBJ1-6; a weak D match, TRBD1 (6 bases). From germline, CDR1 is SEHNR and CDR2 FQNEAQ (reference sequence). CDR3 size: 16 residues. The CDR3 DNA is TGTTCCAGCAGCTTAGTGGACAGTGGGGTTCATTCACCCCTCCACTTT. Translation: CSSSLVDSGVHSPLHF.

This clone appeared a few times. J is TRBJ1-1 and V is TRBV7-8; possible D gene TRBD1, 6 bases. V was trimmed by 2 bases and J by 8 bases, leaving 15 bases between them. The germline gives CDR1 SGHVS, CDR2 FQNEAQ. The length of the CDR3 is 14 residues. CDR3 DNA: TGTGCCAGCAGCTTATTTCAGACAGGCACCGAAGCTTTCTTT. Its translation: CASSLFQTGTEAFF. Looking up the rest from reference TRBV7-8 and TRBJ1-1 gives the full variable domain: GAGVSQSPRYKVAKRGQDVALRCDPISGHVSLFWYQQALGQGPEFLTYFQNEAQLDKSGLPSDRFFAERPEGSVSTLKIQRTQQEDSAVYLCASSLFQTGTEAFFGQGTRLTVV.

The sample holds one count of this clone. The J gene is TRBJ1-1, the V gene TRBV19; D is perhaps TRBD1 (6 bases). With 7 bases removed from V and 4 bases from J, the gap between germline ends came to 10 bases. In germline, CDR1 is LNHDA, CDR2 SQIVND (reference sequence). The CDR3 covers 12 residues. The CDR3 DNA follows: TGTGCCAGTATTAACAGGGCCACTGAAGCTTTCTTT. Translating it yields CASINRATEAFF. Full variable domain (outside the CDR3, taken from reference TRBV19 and TRBJ1-1): DGGITQSPKYLFRKEGQNVTLSCEQNLNHDAMYWYRQDPGQGLRLIYYSQIVNDFQKGDIAEGYSVSREKKESFPLTVTSAQKNPTAFYLCASINRATEAFFGQGTRLTVV.

The chain recombines TRBV10-3 with TRBJ2-3, with D possibly matching TRBD1 (6 bases). Trimming took 6 bases from V and 3 from J, leaving 13 bases between them. The CDR3 length is 14 residues. Germline V lookup: CDR1 ENHRY, CDR2 SYGVKD. The CDR3 bases are TGTGCCATCAGACACACAGGGACAACAGATACGCAGTATTTT. It yields the protein CAIRHTGTTDTQYF.

Comment on this clone: The same CDR3 is also encoded by other DNA sequences in this sample. The rearrangement links TRBV4-2 to TRBJ2-7; 8 nucleotides line up with TRBD2. The CDR3 loop spans 16 amino acids. Trimming took 0 bases from V and 6 from J; bases not matched to a gene: 10. Germline lookup yields CDR1 LGHNA and CDR2 YNFKEQ. CDR3 nucleotides: TGTGCCAGCAGCCAAGATGCTGGTAGCGGGGCCCCCGAGCAGTACTTC. Residues: CASSQDAGSGAPEQYF.

V is TRBV7-9 and J is TRBJ2-3; D unclear. The V end was cut by 6 bases, the J end by 0 bases, with 13 bases between. The CDR3 spans 15 residues. In germline, CDR1 is SEHNR, CDR2 FQNEAQ (reference sequence). The DNA for the CDR3 is TGTGCCAGCAGTCAGAGTACGACTAGCACAGATACGCAGTATTTT. It yields the protein CASSQSTTSTDTQYF. Full variable domain (missing parts from reference TRBV7-9 and TRBJ2-3): DTGVSQNPRHKITKRGQNVTFRCDPISEHNRLYWYRQTLGQGPEFLTYFQNEAQLEKSRLLSDRFSAERPKGSFSTLEIQRTEQGDSAMYLCASSQSTTSTDTQYFGPGTRLTVL.

This chain joins TRBV5-4 and TRBJ1-1, with a possible D match to TRBD1 (5 bases). This CDR3 region has 13 residues. V lost 0 bases, J lost 3 bases, and 6 bases lay in between. CDR1 is SGHNT and CDR2 is YYREEE in the germline V gene (reference sequence). Written as DNA, the CDR3 is TGTGCCAGCAGCTTGGCAGGGTACACTGAAGCTTTCTTT. This gives the protein CASSLAGYTEAFF.

This chain joins TRBV7-9 and TRBJ1-1; D gene unclear. This CDR3 has 13 residues. Trimming took 11 bases from V and 0 from J, leaving 13 bases between them. Germline V lookup: CDR1 SEHNR, CDR2 FQNEAQ (reference sequence). CDR3 protein: CAGMRRMNTEAFF. The CDR3 nucleotides are TGTGCCGGCATGAGGCGGATGAACACTGAAGCTTTCTTT.